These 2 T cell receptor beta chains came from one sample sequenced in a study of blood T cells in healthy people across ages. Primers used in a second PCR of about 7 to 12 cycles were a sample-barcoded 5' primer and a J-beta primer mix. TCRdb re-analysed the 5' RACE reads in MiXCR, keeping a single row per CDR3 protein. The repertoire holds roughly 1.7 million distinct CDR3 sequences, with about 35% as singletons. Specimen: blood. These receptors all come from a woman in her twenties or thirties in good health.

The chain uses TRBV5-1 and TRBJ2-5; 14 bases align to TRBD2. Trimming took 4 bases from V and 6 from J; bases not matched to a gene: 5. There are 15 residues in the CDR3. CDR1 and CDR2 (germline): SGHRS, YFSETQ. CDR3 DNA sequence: TGCGCCAGCAGCGCGGGACTAGCGGGAGCTAAGACCCAGTACTTC. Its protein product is CASSAGLAGAKTQYF.

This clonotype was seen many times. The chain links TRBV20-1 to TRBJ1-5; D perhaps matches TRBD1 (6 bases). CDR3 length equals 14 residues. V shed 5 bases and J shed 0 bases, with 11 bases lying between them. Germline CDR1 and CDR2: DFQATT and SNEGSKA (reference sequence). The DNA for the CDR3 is TGCAGTGCTCGGGACATTTATAGCAATCAGCCCCAGCATTTT. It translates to CSARDIYSNQPQHF.